Only a few counts were recorded for the clone carrying this TCR beta chain. The data are from a study of beta chain features in type 1 diabetes. CDR1 and CDR2 (germline): SGHVS, FQNEAQ. V was trimmed by 2 bases and J by 2 bases, leaving 8 bases between them. CDR3 length: 14 amino acids. The whole isolated RNA underwent reverse transcription, so sequencing captured expressed TCRB transcripts. Clones were sequenced by immunoSEQ multiplex PCR, and TCRdb holds only the in-frame ones, with some missing. The repertoire holds under 400,000 clones, with about 14% as singletons. Per donor, one heparinised blood draw averaged about 110 mL. The authors sorted CD4+ naive, central memory, regulatory and stem cell-like memory cells via CD45RO/CCR7/CD25/CD127/CD95/CD27.

V and J are TRBV7-8 and TRBJ2-3; D is unclear. The receptor was isolated from a man aged 25-45 years in good health. Material for sequencing was central memory CD4+ T cells from blood. CDR3 nucleotide sequence: TGTGCCAGCAGCTTAACTCAAGCCACAGATACGCAGTATTTT. It codes for CASSLTQATDTQYF. Complete variable domain (other parts from reference TRBV7-8 and TRBJ2-3): GAGVSQSPRYKVAKRGQDVALRCDPISGHVSLFWYQQALGQGPEFLTYFQNEAQLDKSGLPSDRFFAERPEGSVSTLKIQRTQQEDSAVYLCASSLTQATDTQYFGPGTRLTVL.